This paragraph reports one T cell receptor (beta chain). Its target is unknown. Oncomine TCR Beta short-read sequencing was applied to DNA from cultured CD4+ T cells. In TCRdb, the PCR reads were re-called with MiXCR into one record per CDR3 protein. The repertoire holds around 18,000 distinct CDR3 sequences, 35% to 45% seen once, with roughly 12% in the top ten. Treatment defined: approximately 10-day PBMC culture with coronavirus spike peptide pools or control peptides (ViraFEST assay). Each well held under 2.5 million PBMCs in IL-2 (approximately 10 IU/ml) medium with about 10 ug/ml peptide pools. Culture proceeded for around 11 days, and CD4+ T cells were then isolated by negative selection. Trimming cost V 6 bases and J 7 bases; bases outside gene matches: 5. This CDR3 has 14 amino acids. Germline values: CDR1 MNHEY, CDR2 SMNVEV (reference sequence). The source of the sample is a study of vaccination and CD4 T cells after COVID-19. In the study overall: Investigators took post-vaccine samples a median about 65 days after dose two, within a range of 14 to 241. Overlapping spike peptides of SARS-CoV-2, HCoV-NL63, HCoV-OC43 and HCoV-229E stimulated the cells.

The sequencing input was CD4+ T cells from blood, cultured in vitro. This chain links TRBV27 with TRBJ1-6; 8 bases fit TRBD1. The clonotype was recovered from a human donor who had recovered from COVID-19. CDR3 DNA: TGTGCCAGCAGGAAGACAGGGGCCAATTCACCCCTCCACTTT. Translating gives CASRKTGANSPLHF.